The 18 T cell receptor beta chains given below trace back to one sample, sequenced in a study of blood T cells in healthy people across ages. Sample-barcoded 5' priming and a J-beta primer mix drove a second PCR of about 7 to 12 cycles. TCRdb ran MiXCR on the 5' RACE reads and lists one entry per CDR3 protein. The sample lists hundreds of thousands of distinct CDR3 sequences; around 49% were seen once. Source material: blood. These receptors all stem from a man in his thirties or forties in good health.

CDR3 residues: CSVEGWRGYTEAFF. Written as DNA, the CDR3 is TGCAGCGTTGAAGGGTGGAGGGGTTACACTGAAGCTTTCTTT. The chain links TRBV29-1 to TRBJ1-1; the D gene is possibly TRBD1 (5 bases). The CDR3 spans 14 residues. The ends were cut back, 1 base at V and 3 bases at J, with 12 bases in the middle. Germline values: CDR1 SQVTM, CDR2 ANQGSEA.

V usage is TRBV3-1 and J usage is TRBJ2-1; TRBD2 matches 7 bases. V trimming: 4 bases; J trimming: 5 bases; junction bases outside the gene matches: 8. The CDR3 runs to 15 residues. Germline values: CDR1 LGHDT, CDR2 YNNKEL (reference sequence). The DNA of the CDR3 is TGTGCCAGCAGCCCTCCAAGCGGGGCGAACAATGAGCAGTTCTTC. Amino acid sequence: CASSPPSGANNEQFF.

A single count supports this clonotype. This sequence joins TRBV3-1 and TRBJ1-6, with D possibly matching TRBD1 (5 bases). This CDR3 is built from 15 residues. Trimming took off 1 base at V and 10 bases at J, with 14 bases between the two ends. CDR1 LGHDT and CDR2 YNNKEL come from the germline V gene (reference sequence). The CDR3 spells CASSQVGAGVSPLHF. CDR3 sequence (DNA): TGTGCCAGCAGCCAAGTTGGAGCGGGGGTCTCACCCCTCCACTTT.

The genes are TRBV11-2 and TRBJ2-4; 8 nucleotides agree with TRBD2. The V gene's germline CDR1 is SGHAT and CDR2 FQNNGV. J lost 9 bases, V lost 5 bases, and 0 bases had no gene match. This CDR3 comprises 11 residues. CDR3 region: CASSRGGIQYF. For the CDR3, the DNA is TGTGCCAGCAGCCGGGGGGGCATTCAGTACTTC.

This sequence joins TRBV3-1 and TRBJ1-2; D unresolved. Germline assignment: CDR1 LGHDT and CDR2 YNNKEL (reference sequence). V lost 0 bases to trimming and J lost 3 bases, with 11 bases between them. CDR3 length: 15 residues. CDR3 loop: CASSQEALAHYGYTF. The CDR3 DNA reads TGTGCCAGCAGCCAAGAGGCCCTAGCCCACTATGGCTACACCTTC.

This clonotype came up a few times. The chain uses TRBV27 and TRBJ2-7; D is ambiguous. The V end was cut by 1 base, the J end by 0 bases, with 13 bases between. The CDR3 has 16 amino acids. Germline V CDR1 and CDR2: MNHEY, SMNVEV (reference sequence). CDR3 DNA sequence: TGTGCCAGCAGTTTATATCCAGGCCCTAGCTCCTACGAGCAGTACTTC. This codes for CASSLYPGPSSYEQYF.

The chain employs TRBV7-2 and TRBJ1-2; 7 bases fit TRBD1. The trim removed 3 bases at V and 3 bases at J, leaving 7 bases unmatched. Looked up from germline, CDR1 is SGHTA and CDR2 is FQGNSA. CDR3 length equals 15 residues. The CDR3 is CASSFSGGGYYGYTF. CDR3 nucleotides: TGTGCCAGCAGCTTTTCGGGAGGGGGCTACTATGGCTACACCTTC.

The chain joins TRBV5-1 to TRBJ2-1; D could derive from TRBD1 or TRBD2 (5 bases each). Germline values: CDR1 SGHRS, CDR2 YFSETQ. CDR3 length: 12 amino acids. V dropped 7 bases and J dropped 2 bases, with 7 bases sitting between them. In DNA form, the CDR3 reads TGCGCCAGCGGGGACGCCTACAATGAGCAGTTCTTC. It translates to CASGDAYNEQFF.

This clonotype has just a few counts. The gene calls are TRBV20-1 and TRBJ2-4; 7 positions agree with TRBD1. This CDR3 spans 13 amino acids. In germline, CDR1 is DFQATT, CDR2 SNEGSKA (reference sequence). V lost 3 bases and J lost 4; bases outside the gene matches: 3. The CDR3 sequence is CSASPGGKNIQYF. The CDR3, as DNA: TGCAGTGCTAGCCCAGGGGGAAAAAACATTCAGTACTTC.

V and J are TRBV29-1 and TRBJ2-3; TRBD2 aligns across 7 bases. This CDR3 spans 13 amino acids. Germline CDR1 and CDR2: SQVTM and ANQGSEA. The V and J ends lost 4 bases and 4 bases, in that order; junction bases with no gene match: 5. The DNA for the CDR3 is TGCAGCGTTGGCCGGGACTACGCAGATACGCAGTATTTT. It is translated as CSVGRDYADTQYF.

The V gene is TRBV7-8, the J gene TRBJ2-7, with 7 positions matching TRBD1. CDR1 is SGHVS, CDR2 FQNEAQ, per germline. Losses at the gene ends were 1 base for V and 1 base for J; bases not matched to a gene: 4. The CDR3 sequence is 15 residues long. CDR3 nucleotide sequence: TGTGCCAGCAGCTTAGAGTCAGGGGGTTCCTACGAGCAGTACTTC. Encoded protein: CASSLESGGSYEQYF. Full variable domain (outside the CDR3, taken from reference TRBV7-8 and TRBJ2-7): GAGVSQSPRYKVAKRGQDVALRCDPISGHVSLFWYQQALGQGPEFLTYFQNEAQLDKSGLPSDRFFAERPEGSVSTLKIQRTQQEDSAVYLCASSLESGGSYEQYFGPGTRLTVT.

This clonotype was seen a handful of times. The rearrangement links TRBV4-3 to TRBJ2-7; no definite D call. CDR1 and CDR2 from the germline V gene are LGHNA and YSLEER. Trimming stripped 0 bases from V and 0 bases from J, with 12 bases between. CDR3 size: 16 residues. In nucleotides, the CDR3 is TGCGCCAGCAGCCAAGATCTGATAGGTCGCTCCTACGAGCAGTACTTC. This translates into CASSQDLIGRSYEQYF.

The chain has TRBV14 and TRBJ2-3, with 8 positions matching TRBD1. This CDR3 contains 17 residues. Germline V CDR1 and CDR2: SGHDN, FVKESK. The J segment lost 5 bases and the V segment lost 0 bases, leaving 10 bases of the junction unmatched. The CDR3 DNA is TGTGCCAGCAGCCAAGAAGCCCGGACAGGGAGTGGAGATACGCAGTATTTT. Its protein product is CASSQEARTGSGDTQYF.

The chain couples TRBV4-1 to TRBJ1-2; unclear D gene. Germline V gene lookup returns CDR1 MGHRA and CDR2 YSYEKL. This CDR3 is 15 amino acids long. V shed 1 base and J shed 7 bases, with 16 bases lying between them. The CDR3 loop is CASSQVTATGSGYTF. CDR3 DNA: TGCGCCAGCAGCCAAGTGACGGCGACTGGGAGTGGCTACACCTTC.

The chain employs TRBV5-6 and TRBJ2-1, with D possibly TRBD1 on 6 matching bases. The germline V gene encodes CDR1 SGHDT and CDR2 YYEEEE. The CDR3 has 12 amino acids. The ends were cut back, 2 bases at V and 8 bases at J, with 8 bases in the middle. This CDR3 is CASSLTGYEQFF. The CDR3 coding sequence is TGTGCCAGCAGCTTAACAGGGTATGAGCAGTTCTTC.

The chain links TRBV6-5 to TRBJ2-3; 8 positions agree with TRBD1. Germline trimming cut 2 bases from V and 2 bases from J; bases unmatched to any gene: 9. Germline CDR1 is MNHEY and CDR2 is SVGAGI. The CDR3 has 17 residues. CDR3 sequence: CASSYPFWTGPTDTQYF. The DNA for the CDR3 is TGTGCCAGCAGTTACCCATTCTGGACAGGGCCCACAGATACGCAGTATTTT.

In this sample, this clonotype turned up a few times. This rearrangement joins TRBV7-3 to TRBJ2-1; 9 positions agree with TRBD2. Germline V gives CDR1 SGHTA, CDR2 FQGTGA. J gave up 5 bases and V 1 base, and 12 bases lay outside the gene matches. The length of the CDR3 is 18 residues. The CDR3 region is CASSLIGIGTSLNNEQFF. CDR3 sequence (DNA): TGTGCCAGCAGCTTAATAGGGATCGGGACTAGCCTAAACAATGAGCAGTTCTTC. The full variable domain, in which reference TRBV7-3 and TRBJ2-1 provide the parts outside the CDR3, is GAGVSQTPSNKVTEKGKYVELRCDPISGHTALYWYRQSLGQGPEFLIYFQGTGAADDSGLPNDRFFAVRPEGSVSTLKIQRTERGDSAVYLCASSLIGIGTSLNNEQFFGPGTRLTVL.

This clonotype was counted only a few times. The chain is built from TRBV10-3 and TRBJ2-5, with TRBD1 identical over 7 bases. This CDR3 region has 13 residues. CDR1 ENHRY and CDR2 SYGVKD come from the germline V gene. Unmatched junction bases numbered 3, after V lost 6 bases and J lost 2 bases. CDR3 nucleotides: TGTGCCATCAGGGGACAGTCACAAGAGACCCAGTACTTC. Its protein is CAIRGQSQETQYF.